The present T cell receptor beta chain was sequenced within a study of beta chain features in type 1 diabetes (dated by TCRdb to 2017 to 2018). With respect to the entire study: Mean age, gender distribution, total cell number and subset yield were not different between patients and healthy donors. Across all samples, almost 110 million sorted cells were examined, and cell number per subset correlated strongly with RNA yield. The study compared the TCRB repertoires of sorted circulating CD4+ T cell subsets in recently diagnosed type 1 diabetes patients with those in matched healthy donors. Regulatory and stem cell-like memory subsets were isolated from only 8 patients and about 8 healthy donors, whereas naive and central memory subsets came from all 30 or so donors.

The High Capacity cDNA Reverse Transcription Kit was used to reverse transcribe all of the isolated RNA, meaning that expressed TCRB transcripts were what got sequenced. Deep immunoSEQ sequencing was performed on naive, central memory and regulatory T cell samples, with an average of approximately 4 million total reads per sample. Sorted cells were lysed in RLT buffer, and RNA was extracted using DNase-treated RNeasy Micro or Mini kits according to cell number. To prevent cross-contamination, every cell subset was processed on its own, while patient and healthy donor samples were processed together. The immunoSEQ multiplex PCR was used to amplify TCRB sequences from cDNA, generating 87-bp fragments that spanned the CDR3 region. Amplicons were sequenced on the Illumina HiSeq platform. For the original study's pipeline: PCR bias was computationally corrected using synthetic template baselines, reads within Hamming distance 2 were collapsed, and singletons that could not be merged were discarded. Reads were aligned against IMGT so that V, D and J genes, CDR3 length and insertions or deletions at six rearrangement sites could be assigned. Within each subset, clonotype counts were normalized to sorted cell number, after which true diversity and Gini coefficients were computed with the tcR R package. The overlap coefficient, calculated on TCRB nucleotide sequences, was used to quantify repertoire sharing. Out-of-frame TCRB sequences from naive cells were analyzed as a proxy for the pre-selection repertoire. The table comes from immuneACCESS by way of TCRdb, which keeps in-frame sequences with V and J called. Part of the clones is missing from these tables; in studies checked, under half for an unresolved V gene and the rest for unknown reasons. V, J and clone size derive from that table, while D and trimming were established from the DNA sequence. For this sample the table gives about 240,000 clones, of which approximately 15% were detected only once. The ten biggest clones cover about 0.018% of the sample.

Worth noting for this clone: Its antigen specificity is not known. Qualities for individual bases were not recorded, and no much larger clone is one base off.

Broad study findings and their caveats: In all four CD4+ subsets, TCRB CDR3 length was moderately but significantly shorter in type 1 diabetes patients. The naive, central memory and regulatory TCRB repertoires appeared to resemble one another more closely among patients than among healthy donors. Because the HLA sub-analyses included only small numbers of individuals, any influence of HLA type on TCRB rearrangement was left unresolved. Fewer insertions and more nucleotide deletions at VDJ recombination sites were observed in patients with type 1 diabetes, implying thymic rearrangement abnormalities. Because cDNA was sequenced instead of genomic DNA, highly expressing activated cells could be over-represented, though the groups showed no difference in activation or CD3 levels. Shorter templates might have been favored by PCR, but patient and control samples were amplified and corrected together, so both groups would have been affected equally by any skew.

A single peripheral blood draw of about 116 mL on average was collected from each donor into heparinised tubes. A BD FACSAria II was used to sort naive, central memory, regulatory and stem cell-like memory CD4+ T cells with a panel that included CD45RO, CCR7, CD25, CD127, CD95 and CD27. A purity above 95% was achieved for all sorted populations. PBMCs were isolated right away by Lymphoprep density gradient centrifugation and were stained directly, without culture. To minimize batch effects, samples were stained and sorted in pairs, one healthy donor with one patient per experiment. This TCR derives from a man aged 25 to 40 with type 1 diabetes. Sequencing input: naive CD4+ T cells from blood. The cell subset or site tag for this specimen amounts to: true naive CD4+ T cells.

The nucleotides read TGCGCCAGCAGACGTGTGGGACAGGGGGCGAGTGAGCAGTACTTC. Its coded protein is CASRRVGQGASEQYF. The sequence links TRBV5-1 to TRBJ2-7, with TRBD1 identical over 12 junction bases. The V end gives up 5 bases and the J end 7 bases, leaving 10 bases in the junction not matched to a gene. The germline V gene provides CDR1 SGHRS and CDR2 YFSETQ. Including the terminal cysteine and phenylalanine, the CDR3 comprises 15 residues. The read is trimmed to its CDR3 DNA, 45 bases read in frame from base 1.